Detailed here is one T cell receptor beta chain. The antigen is undetermined. The study reverse transcribed the entire isolated RNA, so it sequenced expressed TCRB transcripts. Produced via immunoSEQ multiplex PCR; TCRdb's table is partial and in-frame only. The sample comprises approximately 150,000 clones, roughly 60% of which are singletons, and roughly 0.089% rests with the top ten. This specimen belongs to a study of beta chain features in type 1 diabetes. Study-wide background: The number of sorted cells examined across all samples was some 99 million.

General study findings and limits: Shorter TCRB CDR3s, moderately but significantly so, were found in Type 1 diabetes patients in all four CD4+ subsets. Relative to healthy donors, patients appeared to have naive, central memory and Treg TCRB repertoires that were more similar. A cDNA-based sequencing approach could over-represent cells with high TCR expression.

The source material was naive CD4+ T cells from blood. The TCR was taken from a man in his thirties or forties with type 1 diabetes.

CDR3 amino acids: CASSMTGQGFYEQYF. The DNA for the CDR3 is TGTGCCAGTAGTATGACGGGACAGGGATTCTACGAGCAGTACTTC. The gene calls are TRBV19 and TRBJ2-7; TRBD1 matches at 9 bases. Per germline, CDR1 LNHDA and CDR2 SQIVND (reference sequence). Trimming removed 3 bases from V and 3 bases from J; junction bases left unmatched: 6. The CDR3 has 15 residues.